This TCR beta chain was captured by sequencing in a study of T cells in Graves' hyperthyroidism and ophthalmopathy. Germline V gene sequence: CDR1 DFQATT, CDR2 SNEGSKA (reference sequence). Losses at the gene ends were 6 bases for V and 3 bases for J; bases not matched to a gene: 7. The CDR3 is 14 residues long. This clonotype was observed many times. Authors of the study amplified TCR beta CDR3 regions from RNA transcripts. When the TCR CDR3 underwent first-round RT-PCR, the HTBI primer set was used. MiXCR, run by TCRdb on the multiplex PCR reads, gives a single entry per CDR3 protein. Of 300,000 to 500,000 distinct CDR3 sequences detected, more than 13% appear once; the ten largest clones hold 25% to 30%.

V is TRBV20-1 and J is TRBJ2-3, with 9 bases identical to TRBD2. The origin of this receptor is a man aged 50 to 59 with Graves' ophthalmopathy. The sample comprised blood. The CDR3 loop is CSAKSSGATDTQYF. The CDR3 region has the DNA TGCAGTGCCAAGTCTAGCGGGGCGACAGATACGCAGTATTTT.